One and the same sample provided the 24 T cell receptor beta chains below, sequenced in a study of cytomegalovirus exposure and HLA in healthy donors. 60 Vbeta and 13 Jbeta primers were used in PCR. Only in-frame clones appear in the TCRdb table, and some are missing; sequencing was by immunoSEQ multiplex PCR. The sample lists approximately 210,000 clones, about 85% occurring once. Sequenced input: PBMCs. These receptors originate from a woman in her forties or fifties in good health and CMV-seropositive.

The genes are TRBV7-2 and TRBJ2-7, with 16 bases lining up with TRBD2. Trimming at V came to 0 bases and at J to 4 bases, leaving 3 bases not matched to a gene. The CDR3 extends over 17 amino acids. Germline-derived CDR1 and CDR2 are SGHTA and FQGNSA. The CDR3 protein is CASSLAGTSGGAYEQYF. In DNA, the CDR3 is TGTGCCAGCAGCTTAGCGGGGACTAGCGGGGGGGCTTACGAGCAGTACTTC.

The V and J genes are TRBV4-1 and TRBJ1-6; D remains unclear. The CDR3 consists of 13 residues. The V and J ends lost 0 bases and 7 bases respectively, with 4 bases between them. Germline V lookup: CDR1 MGHRA, CDR2 YSYEKL. The chain's CDR3 is CASSQDRNSPLHF. For the CDR3, the DNA is TGCGCCAGCAGCCAAGACAGAAATTCACCCCTCCACTTT.

The chain has TRBV5-1 and TRBJ2-3; TRBD1 matches at 8 bases. V lost 3 bases to trimming and J lost 2 bases; unmatched junction nucleotides: 2. Germline CDR1 and CDR2: SGHRS and YFSETQ. The CDR3 runs to 14 residues. The CDR3 nucleotides read TGCGCCAGCAGCTGGACAGGGAACACAGATACGCAGTATTTT. It yields the protein CASSWTGNTDTQYF.

The CDR3 protein is CASSDGIDQGGFSNQPQHF. CDR3 sequence (DNA): TGTGCCAGCAGTGACGGCATAGATCAAGGGGGTTTTAGCAATCAGCCCCAGCATTTT. The gene calls are TRBV6-4 and TRBJ1-5, with D possibly matching TRBD1 (6 bases). CDR1 and CDR2 (germline): MRHNA, SNTAGT. The CDR3 is made up of 19 amino acids. V dropped 2 bases and J dropped 0 bases, with 20 bases sitting between them.

The rearrangement uses TRBV5-6 and TRBJ2-5, with D possibly being TRBD1 (5 bases). The CDR3 spans 17 residues. Germline V gene sequence: CDR1 SGHDT, CDR2 YYEEEE. Trimming removed 2 bases at V and 2 bases at J, with 19 bases between. As DNA, the CDR3 is TGTGCCAGCAGCTTAGGTCAGGGCGGTTGGGAACAAGAGACCCAGTACTTC. Translating gives CASSLGQGGWEQETQYF. Full variable domain (missing parts from reference TRBV5-6 and TRBJ2-5): DAGVTQSPTHLIKTRGQQVTLRCSPKSGHDTVSWYQQALGQGPQFIFQYYEEEERQRGNFPDRFSGHQFPNYSSELNVNALLLGDSALYLCASSLGQGGWEQETQYFGPGTRLLVL.

V is TRBV28 and J is TRBJ2-5; the match to TRBD1 covers 9 bases. The CDR3 has 15 residues. Germline V gives CDR1 MDHEN, CDR2 SYDVKM. The V segment lost 5 bases and the J segment 5 bases; nucleotides outside the gene matches: 9. CDR3 loop: CASSVRTGAGETQYF. CDR3 sequence (DNA): TGTGCCAGCAGTGTCCGGACAGGGGCAGGGGAGACCCAGTACTTC.

The rearrangement joins TRBV2 to TRBJ2-2; 7 nucleotides agree with TRBD1. From germline, CDR1 is SNHLY and CDR2 FYNNEI. The CDR3 runs to 15 residues. Trimming cost V 8 bases and J 5 bases; bases outside gene matches: 11. The CDR3 DNA follows: TGTGCCAGCTGCGGCCAGGGGGTTAGGACCGGGGAGCTGTTTTTT. It codes for CASCGQGVRTGELFF.

The rearrangement joins TRBV6-5 to TRBJ1-5; 9 nucleotides match TRBD1. The germline V gene encodes CDR1 MNHEY and CDR2 SVGAGI. J was trimmed by 9 bases and V by 6 bases; bases with no gene match: 12. This CDR3 spans 15 amino acids. This chain's CDR3 is CASSNAGTGSGPQHF. The CDR3 nucleotides read TGTGCCAGCAGCAACGCCGGGACAGGGTCCGGGCCCCAGCATTTT.

The chain has TRBV28 and TRBJ1-1, with D perhaps matching TRBD1 (6 bases). Germline V gene data show CDR1 as MDHEN and CDR2 as SYDVKM. The CDR3 spans 14 residues. The V and J ends lost 4 bases and 3 bases respectively, with 12 bases between them. CDR3 nucleotides: TGTGCCAGCAGTTCCCAGGGGCTACACACTGAAGCTTTCTTT. Protein product: CASSSQGLHTEAFF.

The chain joins TRBV19 to TRBJ2-3; 10 bases line up with TRBD2. The V segment lost 4 bases and the J segment 1 base; nucleotides outside the gene matches: 2. Germline V gene sequence: CDR1 LNHDA, CDR2 SQIVND (reference sequence). The CDR3 covers 15 residues. Here the CDR3 DNA reads TGTGCCAGTAGTAGAACTAGCGGGGGCACAGATACGCAGTATTTT. It specifies CASSRTSGGTDTQYF.

J is TRBJ1-6 and V is TRBV5-1, with D maybe TRBD1 (6 bases). The V and J ends lost 0 bases and 9 bases respectively, with 16 bases between them. CDR3 length: 16 residues. Germline V gene sequence: CDR1 SGHRS, CDR2 YFSETQ. CDR3 in amino acids: CASSLAAGTRGSPLHF. CDR3 sequence (DNA): TGCGCCAGCAGCTTGGCCGCCGGGACCAGGGGTTCACCCCTCCACTTT.

The chain employs TRBV5-8 and TRBJ2-3; 7 bases are a match to TRBD1. V shed 2 bases and J 2 bases; nucleotides not matched to a gene: 2. Per the germline V gene, CDR1 is SGHTS and CDR2 is YDEGEE. There are 14 residues in the CDR3. This CDR3 reads CASSFDRDTDTQYF. Here the CDR3 DNA reads TGTGCCAGCAGCTTCGACAGGGACACAGATACGCAGTATTTT.

The rearrangement joins TRBV5-1 to TRBJ2-6; the match to TRBD1 covers 8 bases. The ends lost 4 bases at V and 8 bases at J; junction bases unmatched: 11. The CDR3 length is 16 residues. The germline gives CDR1 SGHRS, CDR2 YFSETQ. The CDR3 is CASSREFRQGSNVLTF. The CDR3 coding sequence is TGCGCCAGCAGCCGGGAATTTCGACAGGGGTCCAACGTCCTGACTTTC.

The chain recombines TRBV14 with TRBJ1-2; the match to TRBD1 covers 7 bases. The germline CDR1 and CDR2 sequences are SGHDN and FVKESK. The CDR3 has 15 residues. J lost 4 bases, V lost 2 bases, and 7 bases had no gene match. CDR3 loop: CASSQLGTDTYGYTF. The DNA for the CDR3 is TGTGCCAGCAGCCAACTGGGGACAGATACCTATGGCTACACCTTC.

CDR3 region: CSVEGSGGTEAFF. The CDR3 bases are TGCAGCGTTGAAGGGTCCGGGGGCACTGAAGCTTTCTTT. The rearrangement uses TRBV29-1 and TRBJ1-1; possible D gene TRBD1, 5 bases. Germline CDR1 is SQVTM and CDR2 is ANQGSEA. The length of the CDR3 is 13 residues. Trimming removed 1 base from V and 4 bases from J, with 10 bases in between.

The genes are TRBV5-6 and TRBJ2-3; TRBD2 matches at 8 bases. Germline V gene sequence: CDR1 SGHDT, CDR2 YYEEEE. The CDR3 consists of 14 residues. The CDR3 DNA reads as TGTACCACCTCCCGGGGGGGCGGCACAGATACGCAGTATTTT. Translated: CTTSRGGGTDTQYF.

The chain has TRBV27 and TRBJ1-2, with a possible D match to TRBD1 (5 bases). This CDR3 has 13 residues. The germline V gene encodes CDR1 MNHEY and CDR2 SMNVEV (reference sequence). With 6 bases removed from V and 8 bases from J, the gap between germline ends came to 16 bases. CDR3 bases: TGTGCCAGCAGGCCGTCCCAGGGAGGAGGCTACACCTTC. Amino acids: CASRPSQGGGYTF.

The chain uses TRBV19 and TRBJ1-5; D uncertain. The CDR3 loop spans 13 amino acids. V was clipped by 3 bases and J by 5 bases, with 8 bases between them. The germline CDR1 and CDR2 sequences are LNHDA and SQIVND (reference sequence). The CDR3 bases are TGTGCCAGTAGTATTTCGGAGGATCAGCCCCAGCATTTT. It is translated as CASSISEDQPQHF.

The chain carries TRBV30 and TRBJ1-5, with a possible D match to TRBD1 (6 bases). Germline values: CDR1 GTSNPN, CDR2 SVGIG (reference sequence). The CDR3 has 17 residues. V was clipped by 3 bases and J by 1 base, with 19 bases between them. CDR3: CAWSEAQGFVSNQPQHF. The CDR3 DNA follows: TGTGCCTGGAGCGAAGCACAGGGTTTTGTCAGCAATCAGCCCCAGCATTTT.

Notes on this clone: Relative to the germline gene, one junction end is altered; a read error may explain this. Other DNA sequences from this sample encode an identical CDR3 as well. This rearrangement joins TRBV28 to TRBJ1-1; D is ambiguous. CDR1 MDHEN and CDR2 SYDVKM come from the germline V gene. CDR3 size: 10 residues. The CDR3 DNA is TGTGCCAGCGGTCAAACAGAAGCCTTCTTT. This gives the protein CASGQTEAFF.

In its sample, this clone was seen once. The chain employs TRBV9 and TRBJ2-2; tentatively, D is TRBD1 (6 bases). V lost 0 bases, J lost 5 bases, and 14 bases lay in between. CDR3 length equals 16 residues. The germline gives CDR1 SGDLS, CDR2 YYNGEE. CDR3 nucleotide sequence: TGTGCCAGCAGCGTAGGCAGGGGCATTGAGACCGGGGAGCTGTTTTTT. Its translation: CASSVGRGIETGELFF.

The chain carries TRBV13 and TRBJ1-2; D unresolved. The CDR3 extends over 13 amino acids. In germline, CDR1 is PRHDT, CDR2 FYEKMQ (reference sequence). V was shortened by 5 bases and J by 0 bases, with 7 bases between the two germline ends. The CDR3 coding sequence is TGTGCCAGCAGCCTCCGGGCTAACTATGGCTACACCTTC. As protein: CASSLRANYGYTF.

The gene calls are TRBV6-1 and TRBJ2-7; 11 nucleotides line up with TRBD2. The trim removed 4 bases at V and 1 base at J, leaving 6 bases unmatched. The CDR3 contains 16 residues. The germline V gene encodes CDR1 MNHNS and CDR2 SASEGT. The CDR3 loop reads CASSVTGTSGSYEQYF. DNA for the CDR3: TGTGCCAGCAGTGTAACCGGGACTAGCGGATCCTACGAGCAGTACTTC.

The J gene is TRBJ2-3, the V gene TRBV6-5, with 10 bases lining up with TRBD2. The V gene's germline CDR1 is MNHEY and CDR2 SVGAGI. The CDR3 contains 16 residues. V trimming: 2 bases; J trimming: 2 bases; junction bases outside the gene matches: 4. CDR3 nucleotide sequence: TGTGCCAGCAGTTACCGAGCGGGGGGGGTCACAGATACGCAGTATTTT. Translated, it gives CASSYRAGGVTDTQYF.